This T cell receptor beta chain was identified in a study of identical twins. Overall study results and limits: Monozygotic twins shared more out-of-frame TCR alpha than recombination models predicted. Out-of-frame alpha sequences shared by twins showed excess low generation probability.

TCRdb redid the calling of the 5' RACE reads with MiXCR, one entry per CDR3 protein. This sample has 400,000 to 500,000 distinct CDR3 sequences, with approximately 15% found just once. After removal of 6 bases from V and 0 bases from J, the junction contained 3 bases not matched to a gene. The CDR3 runs 14 residues. The V gene's germline CDR1 is MNHNS and CDR2 SASEGT. This clonotype occurred a few times. What it binds is not known. The data were also submitted as part of a second study, on yellow fever vaccine responses in identical twins.

The source is a woman between 18 and 30 years old in good health. The chain combines TRBV6-1 with TRBJ2-3; 7 nucleotides agree with TRBD2. The specimen was CD4+ T cells sorted from blood. Here the CDR3 DNA reads TGTGCCAGCAGGAGCGGGGTCAGCACAGATACGCAGTATTTT. Its translation is CASRSGVSTDTQYF.